The clone carrying this T cell receptor beta chain was picked up many times. No antigen is known for it. Deletions cut 3 bases from V and 8 bases from J, with 20 bases between. The CDR3 is 15 amino acids. Per germline, CDR1 SQVTM and CDR2 ANQGSEA. The cDNA was generated through 5'RACE incorporating 10-nucleotide random UMIs. The output of every sequencing run exceeded 190 million TCR-beta sequences, derived from 15-18 subjects. TCRdb analysed the 5' RACE reads with MiXCR anew, one entry per CDR3 protein. The table lists 40,000 or so distinct CDR3 sequences, 11% to 15% of them singletons. The data originate from a study of neurological immune-mediated disorders. Study-wide points: Expanded clones shared no identical CDR3 amino acid sequences across subjects, which suggested private TCR-beta repertoires in all groups.

PBMCs stored at -80 C, 2 million in total, were the source of the unsorted libraries. Material for sequencing was PBMCs. The clonotype was recovered from a woman between 50 and 59 years old with HTLV-1-associated myelopathy (HAM/TSP). V usage is TRBV29-1 and J usage is TRBJ2-1; D not resolved. For the CDR3, the DNA is TGCAGCGTTGAGTTGGGTCAGGATTCCCTCTATGAGCAGTTCTTC. Translation gives CSVELGQDSLYEQFF.